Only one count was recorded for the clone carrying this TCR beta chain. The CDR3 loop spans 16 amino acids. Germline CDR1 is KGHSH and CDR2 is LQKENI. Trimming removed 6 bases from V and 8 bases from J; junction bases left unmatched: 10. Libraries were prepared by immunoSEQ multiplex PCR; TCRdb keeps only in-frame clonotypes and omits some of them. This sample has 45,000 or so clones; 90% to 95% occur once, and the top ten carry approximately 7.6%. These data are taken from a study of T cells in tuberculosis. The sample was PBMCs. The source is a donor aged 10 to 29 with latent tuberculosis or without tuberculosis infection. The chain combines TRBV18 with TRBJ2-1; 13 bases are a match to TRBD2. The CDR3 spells CASSNRLAGGVDEQFF. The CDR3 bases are TGTGCCAGCTCGAATAGACTAGCGGGGGGTGTTGATGAGCAGTTCTTC.